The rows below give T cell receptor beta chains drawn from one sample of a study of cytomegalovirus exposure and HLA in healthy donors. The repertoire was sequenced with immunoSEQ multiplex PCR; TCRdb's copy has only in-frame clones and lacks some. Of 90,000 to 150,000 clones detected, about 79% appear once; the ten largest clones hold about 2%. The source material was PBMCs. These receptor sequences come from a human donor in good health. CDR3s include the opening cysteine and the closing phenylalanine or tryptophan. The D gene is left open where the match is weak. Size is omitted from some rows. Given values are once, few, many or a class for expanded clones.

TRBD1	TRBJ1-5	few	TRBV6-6	CASSYEWTGDQPQHF	TGTGCCAGCAGTTACGAGTGGACAGGGGATCAGCCCCAGCATTTT
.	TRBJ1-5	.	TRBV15	CATSRDGDGGKPQHF	TGTGCCACCAGCAGAGATGGGGACGGGGGGAAGCCCCAGCATTTT
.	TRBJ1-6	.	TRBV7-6	CASSLGEVNSPLHF	TGTGCCAGCAGCCTAGGGGAGGTTAATTCACCCCTCCACTTT
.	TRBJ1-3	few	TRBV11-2	CASSPRGDSMGNTIYF	TGTGCCAGCAGCCCCAGGGGCGACTCCATGGGAAACACCATATATTTT
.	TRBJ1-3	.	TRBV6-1	CASRPGAGNTIYF	TGTGCCAGCAGGCCTGGAGCCGGAAACACCATATATTTT
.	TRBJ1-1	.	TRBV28	CASVSRGRGTEAFF	TGTGCCAGCGTATCCAGGGGCCGGGGCACTGAAGCTTTCTTT
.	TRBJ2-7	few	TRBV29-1	CSVTMSGDSYEQYF	TGCAGCGTTACAATGTCGGGGGACTCCTACGAGCAGTACTTC
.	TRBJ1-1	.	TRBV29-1	CSALRPRGRGTEAFF	TGCAGCGCCCTTCGTCCCCGGGGCAGGGGCACTGAAGCTTTCTTT
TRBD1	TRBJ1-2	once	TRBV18	CASSQRQGAGYGYTF	TGTGCCAGCTCACAAAGACAGGGGGCAGGCTATGGCTACACCTTC
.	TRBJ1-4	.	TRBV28	CASLSVTPTGEKLFF	TGTGCCAGCCTATCTGTTACCCCAACAGGGGAAAAACTGTTTTTT
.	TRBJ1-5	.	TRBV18	CASSPGLGGQPQHF	TGTGCCAGCTCACCCGGGTTGGGGGGTCAGCCCCAGCATTTT
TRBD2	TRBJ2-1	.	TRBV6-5	CASKPRGGAPYEQFF	TGTGCCAGCAAACCCCGGGGGGGGGCACCTTATGAGCAGTTCTTC
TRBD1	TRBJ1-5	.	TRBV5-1	CASSATGTGGQPQHF	TGCGCCAGCAGCGCAACCGGGACAGGGGGTCAGCCCCAGCATTTT
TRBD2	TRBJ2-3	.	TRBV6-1	CASSEGLAGYTDTQYF	TGTGCCAGCAGTGAAGGACTAGCGGGGTACACAGATACGCAGTATTTT
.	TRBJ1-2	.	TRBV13	CASSRTSVYGYTF	TGTGCCAGCAGCCGGACATCAGTCTATGGCTACACCTTC
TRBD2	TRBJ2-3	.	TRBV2	CASKESGGSADTQYF	TGTGCCAGCAAGGAGAGCGGGGGTTCGGCAGATACGCAGTATTTT
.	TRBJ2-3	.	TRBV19	CASSRRVSTDTQYF	TGTGCCAGTAGTCGCAGGGTGAGCACAGATACGCAGTATTTT
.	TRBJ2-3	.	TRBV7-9	CASSLGSGGTDTQYF	TGTGCCAGCAGCTTGGGGTCCGGGGGCACAGATACGCAGTATTTT
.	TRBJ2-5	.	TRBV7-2	CASSLGLSVETQYF	TGTGCCAGCAGCTTAGGGCTTTCAGTAGAGACCCAGTACTTC
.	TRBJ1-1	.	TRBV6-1	CASRRVNTEAFF	TGTGCCAGCAGACGGGTTAACACTGAAGCTTTCTTT
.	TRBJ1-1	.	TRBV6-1	CASSEPTADTEAFF	TGTGCCAGCAGTGAACCGACAGCAGACACTGAAGCTTTCTTT
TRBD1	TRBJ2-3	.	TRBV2	CATTGGVGDTQYF	TGTGCCACCACAGGGGGCGTTGGAGATACGCAGTATTTT
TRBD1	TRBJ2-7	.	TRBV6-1	CASSDRLQGAITYEQYF	TGTGCCAGCAGTGACCGACTACAGGGGGCGATCACCTACGAGCAGTACTTC
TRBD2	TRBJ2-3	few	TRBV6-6	CASSPKRDGADTQYF	TGTGCCAGCAGTCCTAAGCGGGATGGGGCAGATACGCAGTATTTT
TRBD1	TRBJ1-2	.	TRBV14	CASSQGQDYYGYTF	TGTGCCAGCAGCCAGGGACAGGACTACTATGGCTACACCTTC
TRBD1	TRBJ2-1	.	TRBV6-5	CASSNPTGTPFF	TGTGCCAGCAGTAACCCGACAGGGACGCCGTTCTTC
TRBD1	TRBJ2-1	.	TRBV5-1	CASSSRQGYNEQFF	TGCGCCAGCAGCTCCCGACAGGGCTACAATGAGCAGTTCTTC
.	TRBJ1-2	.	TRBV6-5	CASSYSRGAVGGYTF	TGTGCCAGCAGTTACTCCAGGGGCGCCGTTGGAGGCTACACCTTC
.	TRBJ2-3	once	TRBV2	CASSLVTDTQYF	TGTGCCAGCAGTCTAGTCACAGATACGCAGTATTTT
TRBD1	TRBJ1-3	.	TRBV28	CASSRQGGYTIYF	TGTGCCAGCAGTAGACAGGGGGGATACACCATATATTTT
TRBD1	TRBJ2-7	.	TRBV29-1	CSVEATGDEQYF	TGCAGCGTTGAAGCGACAGGGGACGAGCAGTACTTC
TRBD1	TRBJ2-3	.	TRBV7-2	CASSPTGVVTDTQYF	TGTGCCAGCAGTCCGACAGGGGTCGTCACAGATACGCAGTATTTT
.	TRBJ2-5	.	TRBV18	CASSPLSETQYF	TGTGCCAGCTCACCACTATCAGAGACCCAGTACTTC
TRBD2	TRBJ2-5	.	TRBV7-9	CASSLAGTSGIKETQYF	TGTGCCAGCAGCCTAGCAGGGACTAGTGGAATCAAAGAGACCCAGTACTTC
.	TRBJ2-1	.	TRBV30	CAWSYGGGGDEQFF	TGTGCCTGGAGTTATGGGGGGGGCGGCGATGAGCAGTTCTTC
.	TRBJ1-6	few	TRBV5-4	CASSRGGGVNSPLHF	TGTGCCAGCAGCAGAGGAGGAGGAGTTAATTCACCCCTCCACTTT
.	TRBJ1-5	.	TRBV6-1	CASSEFRVTNQPQHF	TGTGCCAGCAGTGAATTTCGGGTTACCAATCAGCCCCAGCATTTT
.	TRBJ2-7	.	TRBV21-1	CASSKLRVGEQYF	TGTGCCAGCAGCAAACTCAGGGTCGGCGAGCAGTACTTC
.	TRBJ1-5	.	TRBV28	CASTRGANNQPQHF	TGTGCCAGCACGCGGGGGGCGAACAATCAGCCCCAGCATTTT
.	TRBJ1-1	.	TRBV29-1	CSAIGGDSNTEAFF	TGCAGCGCTATAGGGGGAGACTCGAACACTGAAGCTTTCTTT
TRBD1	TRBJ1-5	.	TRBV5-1	CASSPDRGQPQHF	TGCGCCAGCAGCCCGGACAGGGGCCAGCCCCAGCATTTT
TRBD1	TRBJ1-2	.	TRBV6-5	CASSRGQGGYTF	TGTGCCAGCAGTCGAGGACAGGGAGGCTACACCTTC
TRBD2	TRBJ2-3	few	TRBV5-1	CASSFRGSGDTQYF	TGCGCCAGCAGCTTTCGCGGGAGTGGAGATACGCAGTATTTT
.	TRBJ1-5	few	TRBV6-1	CASSELRNQPQHF	TGTGCCAGCAGTGAGCTGAGAAATCAGCCCCAGCATTTT
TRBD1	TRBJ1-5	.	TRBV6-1	CATGTAYQPQHF	TGTGCCACCGGGACAGCTTATCAGCCCCAGCATTTT
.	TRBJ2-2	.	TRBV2	CASSESGASPGELFF	TGTGCCAGCAGTGAATCGGGTGCTAGCCCCGGGGAGCTGTTTTTT
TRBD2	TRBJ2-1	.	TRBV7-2	CASSLANLAVPNEQFF	TGTGCCAGCAGCTTAGCAAACCTAGCGGTACCCAATGAGCAGTTCTTC
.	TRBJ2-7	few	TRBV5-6	CASSPETRTYEQYF	TGTGCCAGCAGCCCCGAGACTCGTACCTACGAGCAGTACTTC
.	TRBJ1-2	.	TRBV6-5	CASRPGVGSRYGYTF	TGTGCCAGCAGACCCGGTGTGGGCAGCAGATATGGCTACACCTTC
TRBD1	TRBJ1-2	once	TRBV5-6	CASSLEQGGGYTF	TGTGCCAGCAGCTTGGAACAGGGGGGTGGCTACACCTTC
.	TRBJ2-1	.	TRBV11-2	CASSLASNEQFF	TGTGCCAGCAGCTTGGCCTCGAATGAGCAGTTCTTC
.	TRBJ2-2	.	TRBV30	CAWSVQGSYTGELFF	TGTGCCTGGAGTGTCCAGGGGTCCTACACCGGGGAGCTGTTTTTT
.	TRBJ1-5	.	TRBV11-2	CASSEGLWGGAQHF	TGTGCCAGCAGCGAAGGGCTCTGGGGGGGGGCCCAGCATTTT
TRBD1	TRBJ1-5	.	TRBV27	CASSLDQGVQPQHF	TGTGCCAGCAGTTTAGACCAGGGGGTTCAGCCCCAGCATTTT
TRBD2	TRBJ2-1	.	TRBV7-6	CASSLGLAGGADEQFF	TGTGCCAGCAGCTTAGGGCTAGCGGGAGGGGCGGATGAGCAGTTCTTC
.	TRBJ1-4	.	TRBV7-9	CASSFGGQTNEKLFF	TGTGCCAGCAGCTTTGGAGGACAGACAAATGAAAAACTGTTTTTT